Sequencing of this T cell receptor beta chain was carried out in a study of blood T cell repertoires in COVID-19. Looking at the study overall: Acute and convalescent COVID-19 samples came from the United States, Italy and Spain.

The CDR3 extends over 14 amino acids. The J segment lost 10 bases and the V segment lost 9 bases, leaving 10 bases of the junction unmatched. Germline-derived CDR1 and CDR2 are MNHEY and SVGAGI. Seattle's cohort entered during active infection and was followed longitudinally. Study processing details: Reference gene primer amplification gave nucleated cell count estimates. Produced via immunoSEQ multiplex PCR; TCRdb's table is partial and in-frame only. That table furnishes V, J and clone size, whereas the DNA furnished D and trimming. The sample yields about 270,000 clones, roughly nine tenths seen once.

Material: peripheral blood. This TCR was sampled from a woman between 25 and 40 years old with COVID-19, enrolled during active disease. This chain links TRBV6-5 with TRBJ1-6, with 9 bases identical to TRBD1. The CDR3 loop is CARSRDRVASPLHF. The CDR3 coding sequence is TGTGCCAGGAGCCGGGACAGGGTGGCCTCACCCCTCCACTTT.